The T cell receptor beta chain under discussion was sequenced for a study of cytomegalovirus exposure and HLA in healthy donors. General study results and limits: Presence/absence results assume similar sequencing depth per donor, which may not hold. Despite most TCR sequences being rare, some public TCRs occurred in many donors. A later analysis revealed that TCR association rates differed between HLA loci, peaking at DRB1 and bottoming out at HLA-C.

Per the germline V gene, CDR1 is MNHEY and CDR2 is SMNVEV (reference sequence). The CDR3 consists of 13 residues. V was trimmed by 6 bases and J by 1 base, leaving 9 bases between them. Both 60 Vbeta primers and 13 Jbeta primers went into the PCR. The method was immunoSEQ multiplex PCR; TCRdb's version includes in-frame clones alone and lacks a portion of them. The data contain some 62,000 clones, about 89% of them seen just once; the ten biggest clones take up approximately 1.5%. A remark on this clone: Its antigen is not known.

The sample comprised PBMCs. This chain links TRBV27 with TRBJ1-1, with D hard to call. This clonotype was obtained from a man aged 18 to 29 in good health and CMV-seronegative. The CDR3 spells CASRTDTNTEAFF. CDR3 DNA sequence: TGTGCCAGCAGAACAGACACGAACACTGAAGCTTTCTTT.